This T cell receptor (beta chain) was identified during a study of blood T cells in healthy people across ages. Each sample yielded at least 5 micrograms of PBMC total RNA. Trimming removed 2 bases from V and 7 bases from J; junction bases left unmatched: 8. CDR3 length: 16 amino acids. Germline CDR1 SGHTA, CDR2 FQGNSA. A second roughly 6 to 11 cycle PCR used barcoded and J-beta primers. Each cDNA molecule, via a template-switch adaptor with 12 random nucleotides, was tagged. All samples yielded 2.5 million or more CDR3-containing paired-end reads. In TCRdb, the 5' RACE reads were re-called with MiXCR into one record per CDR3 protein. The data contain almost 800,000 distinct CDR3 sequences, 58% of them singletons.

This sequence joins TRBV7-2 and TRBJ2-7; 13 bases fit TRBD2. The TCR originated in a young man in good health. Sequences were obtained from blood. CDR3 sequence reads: CASSLQGTSGVWEQYF. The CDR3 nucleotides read TGTGCCAGCAGCTTACAAGGGACTAGCGGGGTATGGGAGCAGTACTTC.